A single T cell receptor (beta chain) is shown here with its context. This clone has only one observation. What antigen it recognizes has not been identified. Within one base of it there is no much larger clone, and no base qualities were kept. Collaborating institutions collected whole blood in K2EDTA tubes following their own protocols. For TCRbeta analysis, collaborators shipped samples in one of three forms: frozen whole blood, isolated PBMCs, or DNA extracted from either of those sample types. This sample stems from a study of blood T cell repertoires in COVID-19 (dated by TCRdb to the early 2020s). At the level of the whole study: Collaborator samples came from the United States, Italy and Spain and covered acute and convalescent phases of COVID-19. The sample metadata nearly always contained a de-identified subject ID, COVID-19 status, age in years and sex. Samples came from the ongoing ImmuneRACE study (first 160 participants) plus 1,254 subjects from 6 global collaborators. Where available, HLA class I and class II types were obtained from metadata supplied by the sample provider rather than from assay-based typing. A freely available public database, intended as a resource for researchers studying the immune response to SARS-CoV-2, is where the repertoires were released. Subjects who had been exposed to COVID-19, were actively infected with it, or had recovered from it provided the deeply sampled blood TCRbeta repertoires that made up the dataset. The material from the prospective study consisted of cDNA or gDNA derived from T cells, B-cell-depleted T cells, or PBMCs.

TCRbeta CDR3 regions were amplified from genomic DNA by means of the immunoSEQ Assay, a bias-controlled multiplex PCR. The authors processed their data as follows. The number of nucleated cells in each sample was estimated from the amplification of reference gene primers within the assay. To quantify the absolute abundance of each unique TCRbeta CDR3 rearrangement, sequence reads were collapsed and filtered. For each sample, productive Simpson clonality was calculated as the square root of Simpson's diversity index across productive rearrangements. TCRdb holds this immuneACCESS table with in-frame rearrangements only. Some clones are missing; in checked studies, unresolved V genes explain under half, and the rest has no known cause. V and J calls and clone size are copied from that table; D and trimming were computed from the DNA. The sample table records about 120,000 clones; roughly 85% of these occur just once. Of the sample, roughly 6.7% is held by the ten largest clones.

The germline V gene yields MNHEY for CDR1 and SVGAGI for CDR2. V is pared back by 8 bases and J by 12 bases, with 16 bases lying between the germline termini. There are 12 amino acids in the CDR3, from cysteine to phenylalanine inclusive. The read is trimmed to its CDR3 DNA, 36 bases read in frame from base 1. What the research found in general, with its limitations: Clinical and demographic metadata were provided uncurated, with the amount varying by source and participant.

Specimen: peripheral blood. The sequence is built from TRBV6-5 and TRBJ1-4, with an unclear D gene assignment. The source is a man aged 80 or over with active or convalescent COVID-19. The nucleotides read TGTGCCAGCGGGTTCCGGGGAAACCAACTGTTTTTT. The translation is CASGFRGNQLFF.